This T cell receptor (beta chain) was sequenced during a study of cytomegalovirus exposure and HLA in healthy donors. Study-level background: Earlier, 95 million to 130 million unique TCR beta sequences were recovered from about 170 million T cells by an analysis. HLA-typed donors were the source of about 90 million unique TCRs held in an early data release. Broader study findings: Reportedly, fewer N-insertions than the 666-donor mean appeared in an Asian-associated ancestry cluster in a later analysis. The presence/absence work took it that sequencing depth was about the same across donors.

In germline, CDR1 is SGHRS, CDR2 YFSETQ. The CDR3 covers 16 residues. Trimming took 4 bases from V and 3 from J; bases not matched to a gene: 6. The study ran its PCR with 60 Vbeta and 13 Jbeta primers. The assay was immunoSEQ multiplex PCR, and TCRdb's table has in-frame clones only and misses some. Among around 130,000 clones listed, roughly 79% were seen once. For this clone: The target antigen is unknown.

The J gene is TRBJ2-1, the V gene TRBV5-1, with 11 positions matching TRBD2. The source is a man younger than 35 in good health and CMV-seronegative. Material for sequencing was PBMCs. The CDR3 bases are TGCGCCAGCAGCCTAGGACTAGCGGGTAACTACAATGAGCAGTTCTTC. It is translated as CASSLGLAGNYNEQFF.